These 17 T cell receptor beta chains were all obtained from the same sample, sequenced in a study of blood T cell repertoires in COVID-19 (dated by TCRdb to 2018 to 2021). Libraries were prepared through the immunoSEQ multiplex PCR assay. TCRdb's version of the immuneACCESS table is confined to in-frame rearrangements and falls short of the full clone set. An unresolved V gene accounts for under half of the shortfall where checked; the remainder is of unknown origin. Present in this sample are fewer than 200,000 clones, roughly nine tenths of which were seen just once. Roughly 26% of the sample is taken by the ten largest. Sequencing was performed on peripheral blood. The receptor set was obtained from a man aged 55 to 70 with acute or convalescent COVID-19.

The V gene is TRBV7-9, the J gene TRBJ2-5, with 7 bases lining up with TRBD1. There are 15 residues in the CDR3. The junction had 3 bases not matched to a gene; V was cut back by 1 base and J by 1 base. Germline V CDR1 and CDR2: SEHNR, FQNEAQ (reference sequence). Here the CDR3 reads CASSLGQGVQETQYF. The CDR3 DNA reads as TGTGCCAGCAGCTTAGGGCAGGGGGTCCAAGAGACCCAGTACTTC.

This rearrangement joins TRBV30 to TRBJ2-5; 9 nucleotides match TRBD2. V gave up 2 bases and J gave up 0 bases; unmatched junction bases: 4. Per the germline V gene, CDR1 is GTSNPN and CDR2 is SVGIG (reference sequence). This CDR3 is 15 amino acids long. The CDR3 coding sequence is TGTGCCTGGAGTAACGCGGGAGGGGACCAAGAGACCCAGTACTTC. Its translation is CAWSNAGGDQETQYF.

This clone was recorded only once. This chain links TRBV7-9 with TRBJ2-2; D not certain. The CDR3 covers 16 residues. Per the germline V gene, CDR1 is SEHNR and CDR2 is FQNEAQ (reference sequence). V lost 4 bases and J 3 bases, leaving 15 bases between the germline ends. CDR3 loop: CASSWRPAADTGELFF. CDR3 bases: TGTGCCAGCAGCTGGCGACCCGCGGCCGACACCGGGGAGCTGTTTTTT.

This clone was observed a single time. This chain joins TRBV19 and TRBJ2-7, with D possibly TRBD1 on 5 matching bases. V was trimmed by 3 bases and J by 5 bases, leaving 11 bases between them. The CDR3 has 13 residues. Germline assignment: CDR1 LNHDA and CDR2 SQIVND (reference sequence). The chain's CDR3 is CASSIRGFHEQYF. The DNA of the CDR3 is TGTGCCAGTAGTATTAGGGGATTCCACGAGCAGTACTTC.

This chain joins TRBV12-3 or TRBV12-4 and TRBJ1-2, with TRBD1 as a possible D gene (6 bases). V lost 6 bases and J lost 4, with 12 bases in between. This CDR3 has 13 amino acids. CDR3 in DNA: TGTGCCAGCAGCTTAAACAGGGCCTATGGCTACACCTTC. Translation gives CASSLNRAYGYTF.

J is TRBJ1-1 and V is TRBV30, with 9 bases that match TRBD1. CDR1 GTSNPN and CDR2 SVGIG come from the germline V gene (reference sequence). Unmatched junction bases numbered 2, after V lost 2 bases and J lost 4 bases. This CDR3 has 13 residues. CDR3 nucleotides: TGTGCCTGGAGTCGACAGGGGGGCACTGAAGCTTTCTTT. Translation gives CAWSRQGGTEAFF.

J is TRBJ1-1 and V is TRBV4-2, with 7 bases that match TRBD1. This CDR3 is built from 13 residues. The germline V gene has CDR1 LGHNA and CDR2 YNFKEQ. Trimming removed 4 bases from V and 3 bases from J; junction bases left unmatched: 2. CDR3 coding DNA: TGTGCCAGCAGCCTCGACAGGGACACTGAAGCTTTCTTT. Its protein product is CASSLDRDTEAFF.

The rearrangement uses TRBV14 and TRBJ2-7; TRBD2 matches 10 bases. J gave up 2 bases and V 4 bases, and 2 bases lay outside the gene matches. CDR3 size: 14 residues. Germline-derived CDR1 and CDR2 are SGHDN and FVKESK. CDR3 bases: TGTGCCAGCAGCCGGACTAGCGGAGCCTACGAGCAGTACTTC. It encodes CASSRTSGAYEQYF.

The CDR3 sequence: CASSPASGGSYNEQFF. The CDR3, as DNA: TGTGCCAGCTCACCGGCTAGCGGGGGCTCCTACAATGAGCAGTTCTTC. This rearrangement joins TRBV18 to TRBJ2-1; 10 bases map to TRBD2. This CDR3 has 16 residues. The V gene end was trimmed by 3 bases and the J gene end by 0 bases; junction bases not matched to a gene: 2. Germline CDR1 is KGHSH and CDR2 is LQKENI.

The J gene is TRBJ2-5, the V gene TRBV24-1; perhaps TRBD2 as D (5 bases). V was trimmed by 2 bases and J by 4 bases, leaving 10 bases between them. The CDR3 length is 14 residues. CDR1 is KGHDR and CDR2 is SFDVKD in the germline V gene. The CDR3 protein is CATSDSRVVETQYF. The CDR3 nucleotides read TGTGCCACCAGTGATTCGAGGGTCGTAGAGACCCAGTACTTC.

This clone was found many times. This sequence joins TRBV6-6 and TRBJ1-2, with D hard to call. CDR1 is MNHNY, CDR2 SVGAGI, per germline (reference sequence). The CDR3 is made up of 13 amino acids. V gave up 4 bases and J gave up 0 bases, with 6 bases separating them. CDR3 coding DNA: TGTGCCAGCAGTTCTGGCCCTAACTATGGCTACACCTTC. Protein sequence: CASSSGPNYGYTF.

The rearrangement links TRBV5-1 to TRBJ1-1; the D is unclear. The V gene's germline CDR1 is SGHRS and CDR2 YFSETQ. The CDR3 runs 14 residues. V gave up 2 bases and J gave up 2 bases, with 10 bases separating them. CDR3 region: CASSFESYNTEAFF. CDR3 nucleotides: TGCGCCAGCAGCTTCGAGTCTTATAACACTGAAGCTTTCTTT. The variable domain in full, completed from reference TRBV5-1 and TRBJ1-1, reads KAGVTQTPRYLIKTRGQQVTLSCSPISGHRSVSWYQQTPGQGLQFLFEYFSETQRNKGNFPGRFSGRQFSNSRSEMNVSTLELGDSALYLCASSFESYNTEAFFGQGTRLTVV.

The V call is TRBV4-1, the J call TRBJ2-2; TRBD2 aligns across 13 bases. V lost 5 bases to trimming and J lost 4 bases; unmatched junction nucleotides: 4. CDR1 MGHRA and CDR2 YSYEKL come from the germline V gene. The CDR3 runs to 16 residues. The CDR3 protein is CASSTSGGAPTGELFF. The CDR3, as DNA: TGCGCCAGCAGCACTAGCGGGGGGGCCCCCACCGGGGAGCTGTTTTTT.

The chain combines TRBV4-1 with TRBJ2-1, with 10 bases identical to TRBD1. Germline loops: CDR1 MGHRA, CDR2 YSYEKL. The length of the CDR3 is 18 residues. Unmatched junction bases numbered 13, after V lost 4 bases and J lost 4 bases. Written as DNA, the CDR3 is TGCGCCAGCAGCCTACATATCTCCGGGACAGGGGAATACAATGAGCAGTTCTTC. Encoded protein: CASSLHISGTGEYNEQFF.

The J gene is TRBJ1-3, the V gene TRBV5-4; TRBD1 might be the D (5 bases). Deletions cut 1 base from V and 3 bases from J, with 11 bases between. CDR1 SGHNT and CDR2 YYREEE come from the germline V gene (reference sequence). This CDR3 is 15 amino acids long. CDR3 sequence reads: CASSLRGNRGNTIYF. The CDR3 nucleotides are TGTGCCAGCAGCTTGCGGGGGAATCGTGGAAACACCATATATTTT.

This rearrangement joins TRBV19 to TRBJ1-5; D is undetermined. The CDR3 runs to 15 residues. Germline V gene sequence: CDR1 LNHDA, CDR2 SQIVND (reference sequence). V dropped 7 bases and J dropped 1 base, with 14 bases sitting between them. The CDR3 DNA sequence: TGTGCCAGTACCTCCTCACCGGTAAGCAATCAGCCCCAGCATTTT. This translates into CASTSSPVSNQPQHF.

The chain combines TRBV11-3 with TRBJ1-3, with D perhaps TRBD1 (5 bases). Germline CDR1 SGHNT, CDR2 YENEEA. CDR3 length: 13 amino acids. V dropped 11 bases and J dropped 3 bases, with 14 bases sitting between them. The CDR3 region is CASSRGYGNTIYF. The CDR3 nucleotides read TGTGCCTCCTCTAGGGGTTATGGAAACACCATATATTTT.